Included here is one T cell receptor (beta chain) sequence, with context. The V end was cut by 0 bases, the J end by 8 bases, with 9 bases between. This CDR3 has 13 amino acids. Germline lookup yields CDR1 MGHRA and CDR2 YSYEKL. This entry belongs to a study of PD-1 blockade in mismatch repair-deficient tumors. Clones were read by immunoSEQ multiplex PCR, and TCRdb kept only the in-frame ones, dropping some. The sample has 70,000 to 95,000 clones, more than 80% seen once; the top ten hold approximately 5.1%. TCR sequencing covered a few patients who responded to pembrolizumab. V and J are TRBV4-1 and TRBJ2-3; D is uncertain. Sequencing used peripheral blood, obtained 44 weeks after starting pembrolizumab. This TCR came from an adult with mismatch repair-deficient cancer. As DNA, the CDR3 is TGCGCCAGCAGCCAAGAAGTTATCGGTACGCAGTATTTT. Translated: CASSQEVIGTQYF.